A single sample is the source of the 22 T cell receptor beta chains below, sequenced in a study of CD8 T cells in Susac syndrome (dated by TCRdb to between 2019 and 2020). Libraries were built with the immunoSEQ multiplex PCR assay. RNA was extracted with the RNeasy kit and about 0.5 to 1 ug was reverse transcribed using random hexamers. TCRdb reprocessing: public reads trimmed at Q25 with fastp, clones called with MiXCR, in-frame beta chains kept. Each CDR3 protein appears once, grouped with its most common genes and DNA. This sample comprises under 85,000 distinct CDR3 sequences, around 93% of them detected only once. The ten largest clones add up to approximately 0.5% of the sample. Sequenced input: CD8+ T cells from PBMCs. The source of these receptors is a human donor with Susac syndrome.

CDR3 protein: CSGGGRQSPTEAFF. CDR3 nucleotides: TGCAGCGGGGGGGGAAGGCAGTCCCCCACTGAAGCTTTCTTT. This chain joins TRBV29-1 and TRBJ1-1; tentative D call: TRBD1 (5 bases). Deletions cut 7 bases from V and 4 bases from J, with 19 bases between. This CDR3 is 14 amino acids long. Germline V CDR1 and CDR2: SQVTM, ANQGSEA. Using reference TRBV29-1 and TRBJ1-1 for the parts outside the CDR3, the full variable domain is SAVISQKPSRDICQRGTSLTIQCQVDSQVTMMFWYRQQPGQSLTLIATANQGSEATYESGFVIDKFPISRPNLTFSTLTVSNMSPEDSSIYLCSGGGRQSPTEAFFGQGTRLTVV.

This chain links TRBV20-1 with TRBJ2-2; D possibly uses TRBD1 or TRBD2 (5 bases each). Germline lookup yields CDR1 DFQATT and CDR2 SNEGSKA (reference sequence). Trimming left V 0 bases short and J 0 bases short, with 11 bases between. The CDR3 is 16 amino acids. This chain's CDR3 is CSARDPGTTNTGELFF. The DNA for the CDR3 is TGCAGTGCTAGAGATCCGGGGACCACGAACACCGGGGAGCTGTTTTTT.

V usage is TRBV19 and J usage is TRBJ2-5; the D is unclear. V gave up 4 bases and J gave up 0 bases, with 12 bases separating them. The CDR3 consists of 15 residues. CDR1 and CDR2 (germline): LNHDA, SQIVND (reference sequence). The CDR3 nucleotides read TGTGCCAGTAGTACAACCTCGGGTTACCAAGAGACCCAGTACTTC. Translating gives CASSTTSGYQETQYF.

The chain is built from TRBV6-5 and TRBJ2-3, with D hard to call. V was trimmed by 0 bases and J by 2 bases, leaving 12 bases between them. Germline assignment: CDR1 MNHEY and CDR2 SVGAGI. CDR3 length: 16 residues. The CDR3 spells CASSYSWGGTTDTQYF. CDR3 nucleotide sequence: TGTGCCAGCAGTTACTCATGGGGTGGCACCACAGATACGCAGTATTTT.

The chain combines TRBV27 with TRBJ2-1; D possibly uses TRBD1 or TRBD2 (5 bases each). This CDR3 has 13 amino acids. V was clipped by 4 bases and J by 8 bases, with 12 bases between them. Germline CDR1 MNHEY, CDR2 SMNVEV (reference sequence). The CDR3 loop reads CASSSGPGYEQFF. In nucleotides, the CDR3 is TGTGCCAGCAGTTCGGGACCAGGGTATGAGCAGTTCTTC.

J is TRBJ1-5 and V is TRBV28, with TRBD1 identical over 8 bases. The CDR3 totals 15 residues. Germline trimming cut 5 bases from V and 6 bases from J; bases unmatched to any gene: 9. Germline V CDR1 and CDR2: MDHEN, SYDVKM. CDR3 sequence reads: CASSRPGGIGQPQHF. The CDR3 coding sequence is TGTGCCAGCAGTCGGCCAGGGGGCATCGGTCAGCCCCAGCATTTT.

The CDR3 coding sequence is TGTGCCAGCAGTTCGCGGGAGAGTAGCAATCAGCCCCAGCATTTT. This gives the protein CASSSRESSNQPQHF. The chain joins TRBV12-3 or TRBV12-4 to TRBJ1-5; D remains ambiguous. Trimming left V 4 bases short and J 0 bases short, with 10 bases between. There are 15 residues in the CDR3.

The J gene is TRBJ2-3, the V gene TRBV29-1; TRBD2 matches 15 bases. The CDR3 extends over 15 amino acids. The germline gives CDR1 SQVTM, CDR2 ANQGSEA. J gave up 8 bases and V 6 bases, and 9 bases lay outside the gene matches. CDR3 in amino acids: CSVAGTSGGIATQYF. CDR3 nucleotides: TGCAGCGTCGCCGGGACTAGCGGGGGGATCGCTACGCAGTATTTT.

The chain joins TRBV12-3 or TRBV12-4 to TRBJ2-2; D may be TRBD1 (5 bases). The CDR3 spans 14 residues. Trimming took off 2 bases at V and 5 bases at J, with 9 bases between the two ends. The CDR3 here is CASSLRQGTGELFF. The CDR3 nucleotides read TGTGCCAGCAGTTTACGGCAGGGTACCGGGGAGCTGTTTTTT.

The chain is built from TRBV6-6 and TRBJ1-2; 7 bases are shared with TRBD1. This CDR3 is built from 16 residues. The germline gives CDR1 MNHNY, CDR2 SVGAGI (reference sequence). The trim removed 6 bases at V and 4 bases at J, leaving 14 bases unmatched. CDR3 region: CASRLTPGQTTYGYTF. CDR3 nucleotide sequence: TGTGCCAGCAGGTTGACCCCGGGACAGACTACCTATGGCTACACCTTC.

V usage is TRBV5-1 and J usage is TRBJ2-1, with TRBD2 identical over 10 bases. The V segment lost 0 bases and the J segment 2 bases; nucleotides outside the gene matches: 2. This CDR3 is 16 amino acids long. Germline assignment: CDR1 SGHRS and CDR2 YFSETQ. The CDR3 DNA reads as TGCGCCAGCAGCTTGGCAACTAGCGGGGCCTACAATGAGCAGTTCTTC. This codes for CASSLATSGAYNEQFF.

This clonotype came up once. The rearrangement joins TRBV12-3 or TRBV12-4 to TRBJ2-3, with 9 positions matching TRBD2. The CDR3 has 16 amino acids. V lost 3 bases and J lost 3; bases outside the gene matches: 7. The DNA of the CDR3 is TGTGCCAGCAGTTTCTGGGCGGGAGGGCCAACAGATACGCAGTATTTT. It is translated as CASSFWAGGPTDTQYF.

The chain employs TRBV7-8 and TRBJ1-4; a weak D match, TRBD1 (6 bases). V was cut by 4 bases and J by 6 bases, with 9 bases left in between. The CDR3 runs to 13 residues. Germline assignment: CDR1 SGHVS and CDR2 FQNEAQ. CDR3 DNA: TGTGCCAGCAGCTCCCCAGGGGATGAAAAACTGTTTTTT. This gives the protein CASSSPGDEKLFF.

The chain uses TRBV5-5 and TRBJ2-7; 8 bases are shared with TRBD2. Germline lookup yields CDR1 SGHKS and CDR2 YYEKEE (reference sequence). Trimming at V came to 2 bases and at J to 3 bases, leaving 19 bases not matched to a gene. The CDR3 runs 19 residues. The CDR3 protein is CASSFPSRGGPVLNYEQYF. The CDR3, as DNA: TGTGCCAGCAGCTTTCCGTCTCGCGGGGGGCCGGTACTCAACTACGAGCAGTACTTC.

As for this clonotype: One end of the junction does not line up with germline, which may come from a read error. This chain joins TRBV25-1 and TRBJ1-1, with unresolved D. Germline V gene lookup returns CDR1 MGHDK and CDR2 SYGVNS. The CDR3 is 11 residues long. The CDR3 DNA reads TGTGCCAGCAGTAGGGAGGGCATTCAAAACTTT. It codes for CASSREGIQNF.

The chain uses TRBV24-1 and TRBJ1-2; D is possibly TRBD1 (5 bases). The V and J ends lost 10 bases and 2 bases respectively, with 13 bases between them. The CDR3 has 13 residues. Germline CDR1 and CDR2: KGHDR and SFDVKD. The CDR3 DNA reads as TGTGCCACGAGTTCGGGGGGGAACTATGGCTACACCTTC. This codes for CATSSGGNYGYTF.

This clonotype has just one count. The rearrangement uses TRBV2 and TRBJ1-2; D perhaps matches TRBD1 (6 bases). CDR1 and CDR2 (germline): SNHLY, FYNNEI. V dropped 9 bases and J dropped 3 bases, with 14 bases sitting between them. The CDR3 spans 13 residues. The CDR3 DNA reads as TGTGCCAGGGGGGCAGGGACCTACTATGGCTACACCTTC. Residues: CARGAGTYYGYTF.

CDR3 nucleotide sequence: TGTGCCAGCAGTTCCACAGGGGAGACCCAGTACTTC. This codes for CASSSTGETQYF. The J gene is TRBJ2-5, the V gene TRBV28; TRBD1 is a possible D gene (6 bases). V was pared by 4 bases and J by 5 bases, with 8 bases between. Germline lookup yields CDR1 MDHEN and CDR2 SYDVKM. The CDR3 length is 12 residues.

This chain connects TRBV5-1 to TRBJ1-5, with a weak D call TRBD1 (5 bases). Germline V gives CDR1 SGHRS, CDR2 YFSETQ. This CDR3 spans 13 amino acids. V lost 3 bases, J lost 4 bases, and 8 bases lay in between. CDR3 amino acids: CASSWDGNQPQHF. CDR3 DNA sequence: TGCGCCAGCAGCTGGGACGGGAATCAGCCCCAGCATTTT. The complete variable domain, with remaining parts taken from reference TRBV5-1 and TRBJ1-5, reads KAGVTQTPRYLIKTRGQQVTLSCSPISGHRSVSWYQQTPGQGLQFLFEYFSETQRNKGNFPGRFSGRQFSNSRSEMNVSTLELGDSALYLCASSWDGNQPQHFGDGTRLSIL.

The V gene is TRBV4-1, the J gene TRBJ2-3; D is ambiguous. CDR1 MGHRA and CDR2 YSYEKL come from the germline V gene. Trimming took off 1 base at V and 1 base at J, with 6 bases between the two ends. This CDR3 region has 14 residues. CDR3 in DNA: TGCGCCAGCAGCCAAGCGGCGGGCACAGATACGCAGTATTTT. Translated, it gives CASSQAAGTDTQYF.

As DNA, the CDR3 is TGTGCCAGCAGTTTCCACGGGACAGTCAACCGGGAGCAGTACTTC. Its translation is CASSFHGTVNREQYF. This chain links TRBV27 with TRBJ2-7; 7 bases are a match to TRBD1. Germline V gene lookup returns CDR1 MNHEY and CDR2 SMNVEV (reference sequence). With 3 bases clipped from V and 7 bases from J, the junction kept 12 bases outside the gene matches. CDR3 length: 15 amino acids.

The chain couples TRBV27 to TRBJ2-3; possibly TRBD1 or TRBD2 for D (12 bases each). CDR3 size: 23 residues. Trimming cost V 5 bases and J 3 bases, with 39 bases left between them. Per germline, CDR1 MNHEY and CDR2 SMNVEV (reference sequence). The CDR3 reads CASSPPGQGAKILAGGLTDTQYF. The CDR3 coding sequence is TGTGCCAGCAGTCCGCCGGGACAGGGGGCGAAGATACTAGCGGGGGGTCTGACAGATACGCAGTATTTT.